This T cell receptor (beta chain) came from a study of blood T cell repertoires in COVID-19. Study-wide background: Samples taken during acute and convalescent COVID-19 were collected in the United States, Italy and Spain. PBMCs, B-cell-depleted T cells, or T cells were the source of the cDNA or gDNA that made up the material.

The CDR3 runs to 13 residues. V was shortened by 6 bases and J by 5 bases, with 13 bases between the two germline ends. Germline assignment: CDR1 MNHEY and CDR2 SVGAGI. Authors' methods: It was from reference gene primer amplification that nucleated cell counts were estimated. The data were produced by immunoSEQ multiplex PCR, yet TCRdb's version contains in-frame clones alone and is incomplete. V and J calls and clone size follow that table, whereas D and trimming were derived from the DNA. This table has 50,000 to 80,000 clones, 86% appearing once. Sequenced material: peripheral blood. The chain uses TRBV6-5 and TRBJ1-2, with a possible D match to TRBD1 (6 bases). This TCR derives from a man aged 50 to 60 with active COVID-19. CDR3 sequence (DNA): TGTGCCAGCAGCAGCAGGACAGCTTATGGCTACACCTTC. Its translation: CASSSRTAYGYTF.